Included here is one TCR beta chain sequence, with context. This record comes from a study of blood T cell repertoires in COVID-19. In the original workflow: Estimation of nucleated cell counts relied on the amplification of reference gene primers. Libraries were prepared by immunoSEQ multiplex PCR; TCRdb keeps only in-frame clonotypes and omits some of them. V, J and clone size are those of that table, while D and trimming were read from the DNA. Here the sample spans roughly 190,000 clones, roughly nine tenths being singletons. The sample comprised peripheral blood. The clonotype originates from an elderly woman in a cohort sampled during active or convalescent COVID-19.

The CDR3 is CASRDRTGFAEAFF. The DNA for the CDR3 is TGTGCCAGCAGGGATAGGACAGGGTTTGCTGAAGCTTTCTTT. This rearrangement joins TRBV2 to TRBJ1-1, with TRBD1 identical over 8 bases. Germline CDR1 SNHLY, CDR2 FYNNEI. CDR3 length: 14 amino acids. After removal of 6 bases from V and 6 bases from J, the junction contained 9 bases not matched to a gene.